The present entry profiles one TCR beta chain with its context. The sample comes from a study of blood T cell repertoires in COVID-19. Per the germline V gene, CDR1 is SGHRS and CDR2 is YFSETQ. The CDR3 covers 16 residues. V shed 0 bases and J shed 0 bases, with 10 bases lying between them. Measured with immunoSEQ multiplex PCR; TCRdb has only the in-frame clones, and not every one. The repertoire includes around 250,000 clones, more than 75% of them detected once, and over 9% sits in the top ten. The V gene is TRBV5-1, the J gene TRBJ2-1, with a possible D match to TRBD2 (6 bases). The TCR originated in a man of 80 years or more with acute or convalescent COVID-19. Sequencing was done on a sample of peripheral blood. CDR3 loop: CASSLGGLSSYNEQFF. The CDR3 region has the DNA TGCGCCAGCAGCTTGGGGGGACTTAGCTCCTACAATGAGCAGTTCTTC.